Listed here are 20 T cell receptor beta chains from one sample, sequenced in a study of T-cell memory formation after mild COVID-19. TCRdb analysed the 5' RACE reads with MiXCR anew, one entry per CDR3 protein. The sample shows about 360,000 distinct CDR3 sequences, over 10% of them seen only once. The sequenced material came from PBMCs or a T cell subset sorted from them (not recorded which). The receptors were sampled from a man aged 18 to 30 who had mild COVID-19 (a few samples of this study predate the infection). Cell type and time point are not known.

V is TRBV12-3 or TRBV12-4 and J is TRBJ1-5; 8 bases are a match to TRBD1. V was pared by 1 base and J by 3 bases, with 5 bases of the junction left unmatched. The CDR3 is 16 amino acids. The CDR3 coding sequence is TGTGCCAGCAGTTTAGGGACAGGGTTATACAATCAGCCCCAGCATTTT. Its protein is CASSLGTGLYNQPQHF.

This clonotype was counted only a few times. The chain recombines TRBV18 with TRBJ1-2; D not resolved. The CDR3 has 14 residues. Trimming removed 6 bases at V and 6 bases at J, with 17 bases between. The V gene's germline CDR1 is KGHSH and CDR2 LQKENI. The CDR3 here is CASSPRGIWNGYTF. In DNA, the CDR3 is TGTGCCAGCTCCCCTAGAGGGATCTGGAATGGCTACACCTTC.

The CDR3 DNA sequence: TGTGCCAGCAGCTTGACAGGGAGGGATTCACCCCTCCACTTT. This translates into CASSLTGRDSPLHF. This chain joins TRBV12-3 or TRBV12-4 and TRBJ1-6, with TRBD1 matching 7 bases. The CDR3 covers 14 residues. V gave up 6 bases and J gave up 8 bases; unmatched junction bases: 7.

The genes are TRBV5-1 and TRBJ2-5, with D perhaps TRBD1 or TRBD2 (6 bases each). The CDR3 extends over 15 amino acids. V was trimmed by 2 bases and J by 5 bases, leaving 16 bases between them. Germline V gene lookup returns CDR1 SGHRS and CDR2 YFSETQ. The CDR3 DNA follows: TGCGCCAGCAGCTTCATCGGGGGCCCCGCTGAGACCCAGTACTTC. Its translation is CASSFIGGPAETQYF.

This clonotype was detected a few times. This chain joins TRBV10-2 and TRBJ2-2; D gene uncertain. V was cut by 8 bases and J by 1 base, with 8 bases left in between. CDR3 length equals 13 residues. Germline V lookup: CDR1 WSHSY, CDR2 SAAADI. The CDR3 is CASLWENTGELFF. CDR3 coding DNA: TGCGCCAGCTTATGGGAGAACACCGGGGAGCTGTTTTTT.

The chain links TRBV12-3 or TRBV12-4 to TRBJ1-1, with a possible D match to TRBD1 (5 bases). V was shortened by 6 bases and J by 3 bases, with 8 bases between the two germline ends. This CDR3 spans 12 amino acids. CDR3 coding DNA: TGTGCCAGCAGGTGGGGGGACACTGAAGCTTTCTTT. Its translation: CASRWGDTEAFF.

In its sample, this clonotype was seen a few times. The chain joins TRBV5-6 to TRBJ1-2; possible D gene TRBD1, 5 bases. Germline CDR1 and CDR2: SGHDT and YYEEEE. This CDR3 is 13 amino acids long. V lost 4 bases and J lost 8, with 15 bases in between. CDR3: CASSRRDPKGYTF. CDR3 nucleotide sequence: TGTGCCAGCAGCAGACGGGACCCCAAGGGCTACACCTTC.

The V gene is TRBV7-2, the J gene TRBJ1-5, with TRBD1 identical over 9 bases. Trimming at V came to 5 bases and at J to 6 bases, leaving 8 bases not matched to a gene. The CDR3 contains 15 residues. Germline V gene sequence: CDR1 SGHTA, CDR2 FQGNSA. The DNA for the CDR3 is TGTGCCAGCAGCCCTGAACAGGGGGCGAGTCAGCCCCAGCATTTT. Translating gives CASSPEQGASQPQHF. Complete variable domain (other parts from reference TRBV7-2 and TRBJ1-5): GAGVSQSPSNKVTEKGKDVELRCDPISGHTALYWYRQSLGQGLEFLIYFQGNSAPDKSGLPSDRFSAERTGGSVSTLTIQRTQQEDSAVYLCASSPEQGASQPQHFGDGTRLSIL.

The rearrangement joins TRBV20-1 to TRBJ1-1; TRBD1 is a possible D gene (6 bases). V was trimmed by 0 bases and J by 4 bases, leaving 9 bases between them. In germline, CDR1 is DFQATT, CDR2 SNEGSKA (reference sequence). CDR3 size: 13 residues. CDR3: CSARDLGGTEAFF. For the CDR3, the DNA is TGCAGTGCTAGAGATTTAGGGGGCACTGAAGCTTTCTTT.

In DNA, the CDR3 is TGCGCCAGCAGCTTTGGGTCCAACAGGGGAGAGACCCAGTACTTC. This sequence encodes CASSFGSNRGETQYF. The V call is TRBV5-1, the J call TRBJ2-5; the match to TRBD1 covers 7 bases. The V and J ends lost 2 bases and 4 bases, in that order; junction bases with no gene match: 8. The CDR3 is 15 amino acids. Germline lookup yields CDR1 SGHRS and CDR2 YFSETQ. Based on the CDR3 plus reference TRBV5-1 and TRBJ2-5, the full variable domain is KAGVTQTPRYLIKTRGQQVTLSCSPISGHRSVSWYQQTPGQGLQFLFEYFSETQRNKGNFPGRFSGRQFSNSRSEMNVSTLELGDSALYLCASSFGSNRGETQYFGPGTRLLVL.

The chain carries TRBV20-1 and TRBJ1-1; D not resolved. Germline V lookup: CDR1 DFQATT, CDR2 SNEGSKA (reference sequence). V lost 1 base and J lost 1, with 10 bases in between. This CDR3 spans 14 amino acids. CDR3 region: CSARGSAANTEAFF. CDR3 nucleotide sequence: TGCAGTGCTAGAGGGAGCGCGGCGAACACTGAAGCTTTCTTT.

J is TRBJ2-1 and V is TRBV9; TRBD2 aligns across 8 bases. The junction had 9 bases not matched to a gene; V was cut back by 3 bases and J by 4 bases. CDR1 is SGDLS, CDR2 YYNGEE, per germline. This CDR3 is built from 16 residues. The CDR3 DNA reads TGTGCCAGCAGCGGGACTGGGCGGGGGGTATACAATGAGCAGTTCTTC. It codes for CASSGTGRGVYNEQFF.

The rearrangement joins TRBV18 to TRBJ2-1; the D gene is possibly TRBD2 (6 bases). The CDR3 has 16 amino acids. Germline V gene lookup returns CDR1 KGHSH and CDR2 LQKENI. Trimming took off 3 bases at V and 6 bases at J, with 18 bases between the two ends. The CDR3 DNA reads as TGTGCCAGCTCACCCCCGAACCCTGGGGGGTCCAATGAGCAGTTCTTC. Protein sequence: CASSPPNPGGSNEQFF.

V is TRBV11-2 and J is TRBJ2-2; 8 positions agree with TRBD2. Germline CDR1 is SGHAT and CDR2 is FQNNGV. V was clipped by 4 bases and J by 4 bases; unmatched bases: 5. This CDR3 is 15 amino acids long. In nucleotides, the CDR3 is TGTGCCAGCAGCTATACTAGCGGTGGCACCGGGGAGCTGTTTTTT. Translation gives CASSYTSGGTGELFF.

This clonotype has more than one count but fewer than ten. V and J are TRBV4-3 and TRBJ1-1; no clear D gene. The CDR3 loop spans 16 amino acids. CDR1 LGHNA and CDR2 YSLEER come from the germline V gene. Trimming left V 0 bases short and J 2 bases short, with 13 bases between. In nucleotides, the CDR3 is TGCGCCAGCAGCCAAGATGCCGCCTTCGGAAACACTGAAGCTTTCTTT. Protein: CASSQDAAFGNTEAFF.

This clonotype showed up many times. V usage is TRBV12-3 or TRBV12-4 and J usage is TRBJ2-3, with a weak D call TRBD2 (6 bases). This CDR3 contains 15 residues. V was cut by 5 bases and J by 0 bases, with 12 bases left in between. The CDR3 DNA reads TGTGCCAGCAGTCCCCCCGGGACTAGCACAGATACGCAGTATTTT. Protein: CASSPPGTSTDTQYF.

In its sample, this clonotype was seen a few times. A read error may account for a junction end that differs from germline. The chain couples TRBV25-1 to TRBJ1-4; the match to TRBD1 covers 10 bases. Germline assignment: CDR1 MGHDK and CDR2 SYGVNS. The CDR3 totals 12 residues. CDR3 in DNA: TGTGCCATAGGGGTAAACCGGGACAGGGGATGCTTT. As protein: CAIGVNRDRGCF. Full variable domain (rest looked up from reference TRBV25-1 and TRBJ1-4): EADIYQTPRYLVIGTGKKITLECSQTMGHDKMYWYQQDPGMELHLIHYSYGVNSTEKGDLSSESTVSRIRTEHFPLTLESARPSHTSQYLCAIGVNRDRGCFGSGTQLSVL.

CDR3 coding DNA: TGCAGCGTTGTGGTGGCTAGCCGGACTGAGCAGTTCTTC. Encoded protein: CSVVVASRTEQFF. The V call is TRBV29-1, the J call TRBJ2-1, with D perhaps TRBD2 (5 bases). There are 13 residues in the CDR3. Germline CDR1 and CDR2: SQVTM and ANQGSEA. Deletions cut 4 bases from V and 9 bases from J, with 16 bases between.

This clonotype has at least ten counts. The chain uses TRBV4-1 and TRBJ1-5; 10 bases fit TRBD1. Germline CDR1 is MGHRA and CDR2 is YSYEKL. The CDR3 totals 15 residues. V gave up 6 bases and J gave up 8 bases; unmatched junction bases: 10. CDR3 coding DNA: TGCGCCAGCAGTTTGGGACAGGGGCCGGTGGAGCCCCAGCATTTT. As protein: CASSLGQGPVEPQHF.

This clonotype showed up just a few times. The genes are TRBV2 and TRBJ2-3; D is undetermined. Germline-derived CDR1 and CDR2 are SNHLY and FYNNEI. V lost 4 bases and J 6 bases, leaving 14 bases between the germline ends. The CDR3 runs 14 residues. The CDR3 coding sequence is TGTGCCAGCAGTGCATCGGCAAAGTCCGATACGCAGTATTTT. As protein: CASSASAKSDTQYF.